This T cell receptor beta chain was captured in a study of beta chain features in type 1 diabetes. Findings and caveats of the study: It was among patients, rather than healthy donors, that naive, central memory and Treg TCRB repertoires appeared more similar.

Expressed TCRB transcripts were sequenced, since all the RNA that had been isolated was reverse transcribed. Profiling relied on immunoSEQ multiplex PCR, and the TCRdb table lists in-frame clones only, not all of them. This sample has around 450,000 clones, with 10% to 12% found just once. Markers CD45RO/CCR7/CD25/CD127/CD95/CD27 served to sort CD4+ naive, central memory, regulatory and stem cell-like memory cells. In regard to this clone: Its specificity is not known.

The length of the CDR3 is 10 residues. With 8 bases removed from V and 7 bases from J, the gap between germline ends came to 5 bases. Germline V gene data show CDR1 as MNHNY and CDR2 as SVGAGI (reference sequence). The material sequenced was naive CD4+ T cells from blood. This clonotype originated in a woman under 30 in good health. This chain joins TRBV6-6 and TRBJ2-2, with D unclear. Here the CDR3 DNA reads TGTGCCAGCTACGGCGGGGAGCTGTTTTTT. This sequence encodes CASYGGELFF.